The entry that follows covers one T cell receptor (beta chain) sequence. The sample is drawn from a study of blood T cell repertoires in COVID-19. The CDR3 loop spans 11 amino acids. Germline V gene lookup returns CDR1 WNHNN and CDR2 SYGVQD (reference sequence). Losses at the gene ends were 6 bases for V and 11 bases for J; bases not matched to a gene: 6. Sequencing was performed with immunoSEQ multiplex PCR; in TCRdb, only in-frame clones are kept and a portion is missing. The table includes 200,000 to 300,000 clones, less than 90% detected once. The receptor was derived from a man under 40 with active or convalescent COVID-19. This rearrangement joins TRBV10-1 to TRBJ1-1; 7 positions match TRBD1. Material for sequencing was peripheral blood. As DNA, the CDR3 is TGCGCCAGCAGCACAGGGGAAAGGGCTTTCTTT. The encoded protein is CASSTGERAFF.